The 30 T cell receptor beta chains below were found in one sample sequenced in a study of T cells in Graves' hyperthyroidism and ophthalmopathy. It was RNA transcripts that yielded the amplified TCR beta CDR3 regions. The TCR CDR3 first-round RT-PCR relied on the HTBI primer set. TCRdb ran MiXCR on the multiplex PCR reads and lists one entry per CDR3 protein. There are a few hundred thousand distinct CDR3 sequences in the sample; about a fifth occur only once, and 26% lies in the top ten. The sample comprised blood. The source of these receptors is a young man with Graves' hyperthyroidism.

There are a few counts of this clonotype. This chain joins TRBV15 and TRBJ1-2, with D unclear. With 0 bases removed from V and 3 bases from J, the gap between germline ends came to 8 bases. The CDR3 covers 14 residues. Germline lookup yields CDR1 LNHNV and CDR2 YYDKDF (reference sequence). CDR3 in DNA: TGTGCCACCAGCAGAGATGCGGGGTACTATGGCTACACCTTC. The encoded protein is CATSRDAGYYGYTF.

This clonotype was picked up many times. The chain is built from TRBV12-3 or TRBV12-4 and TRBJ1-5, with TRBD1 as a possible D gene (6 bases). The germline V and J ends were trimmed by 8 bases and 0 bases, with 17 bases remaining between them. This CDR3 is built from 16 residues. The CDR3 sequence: CASRLTGIRSNQPQHF. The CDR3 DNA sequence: TGTGCCAGCCGCTTGACAGGCATCCGTAGCAATCAGCCCCAGCATTTT.

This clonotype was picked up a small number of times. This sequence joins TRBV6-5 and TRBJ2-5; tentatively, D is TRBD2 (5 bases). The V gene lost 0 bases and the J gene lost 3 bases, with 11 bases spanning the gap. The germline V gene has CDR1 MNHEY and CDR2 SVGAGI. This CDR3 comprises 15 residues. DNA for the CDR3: TGTGCCAGCAGTTACTCGGGAGCGCTAGAAGAGACCCAGTACTTC. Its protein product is CASSYSGALEETQYF.

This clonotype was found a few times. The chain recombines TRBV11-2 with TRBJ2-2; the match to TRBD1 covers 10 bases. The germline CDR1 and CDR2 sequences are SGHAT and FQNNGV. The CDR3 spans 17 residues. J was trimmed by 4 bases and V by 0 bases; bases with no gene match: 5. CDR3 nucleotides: TGTGCCAGCAGCTTAGAGGGACAGGGGACATTCACCGGGGAGCTGTTTTTT. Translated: CASSLEGQGTFTGELFF.

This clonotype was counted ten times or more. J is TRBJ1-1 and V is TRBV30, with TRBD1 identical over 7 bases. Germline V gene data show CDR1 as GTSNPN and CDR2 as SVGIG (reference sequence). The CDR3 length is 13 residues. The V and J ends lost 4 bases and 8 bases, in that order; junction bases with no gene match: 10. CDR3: CAWTRRQTGEAFF. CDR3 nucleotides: TGTGCCTGGACTCGCCGGCAGACAGGGGAAGCTTTCTTT.

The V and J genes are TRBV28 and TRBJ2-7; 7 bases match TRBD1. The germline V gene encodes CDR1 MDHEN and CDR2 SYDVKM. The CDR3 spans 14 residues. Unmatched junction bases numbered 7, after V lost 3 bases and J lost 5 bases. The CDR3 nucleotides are TGTGCCAGCAGTTTCACCGACAGGGAGCACGAGCAGTACTTC. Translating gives CASSFTDREHEQYF.

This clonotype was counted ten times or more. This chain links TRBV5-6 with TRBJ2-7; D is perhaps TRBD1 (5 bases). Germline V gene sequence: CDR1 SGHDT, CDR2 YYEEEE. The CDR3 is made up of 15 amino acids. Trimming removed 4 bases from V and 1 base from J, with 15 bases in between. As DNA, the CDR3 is TGTGCCAGCAGCCCGGCAATGGACAAATCCTACGAGCAGTACTTC. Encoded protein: CASSPAMDKSYEQYF.

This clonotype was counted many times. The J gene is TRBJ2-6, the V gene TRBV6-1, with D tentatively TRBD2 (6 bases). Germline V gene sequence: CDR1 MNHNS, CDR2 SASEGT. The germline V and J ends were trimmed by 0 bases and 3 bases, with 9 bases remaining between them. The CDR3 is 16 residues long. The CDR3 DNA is TGTGCCAGCAGTGAAGCGTCCGGGAGTGGGGCCAACGTCCTGACTTTC. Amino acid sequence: CASSEASGSGANVLTF.

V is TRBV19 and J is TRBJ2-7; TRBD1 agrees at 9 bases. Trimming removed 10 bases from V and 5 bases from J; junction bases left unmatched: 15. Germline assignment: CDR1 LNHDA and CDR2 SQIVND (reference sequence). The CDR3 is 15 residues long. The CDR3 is CATRPGDRDTNEQYF. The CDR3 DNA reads TGTGCCACCCGACCTGGGGACAGGGACACCAACGAGCAGTACTTC. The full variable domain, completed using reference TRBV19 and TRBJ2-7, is DGGITQSPKYLFRKEGQNVTLSCEQNLNHDAMYWYRQDPGQGLRLIYYSQIVNDFQKGDIAEGYSVSREKKESFPLTVTSAQKNPTAFYLCATRPGDRDTNEQYFGPGTRLTVT.

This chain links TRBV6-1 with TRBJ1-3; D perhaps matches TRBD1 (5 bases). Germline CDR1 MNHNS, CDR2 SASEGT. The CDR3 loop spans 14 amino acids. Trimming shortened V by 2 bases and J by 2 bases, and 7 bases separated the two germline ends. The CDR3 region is CASSEWGTGNTIYF. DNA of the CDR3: TGTGCCAGCAGTGAATGGGGGACTGGAAACACCATATATTTT.

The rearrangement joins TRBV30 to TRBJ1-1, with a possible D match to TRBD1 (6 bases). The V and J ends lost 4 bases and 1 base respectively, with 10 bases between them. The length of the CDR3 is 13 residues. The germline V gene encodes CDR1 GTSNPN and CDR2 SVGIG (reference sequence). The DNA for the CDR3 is TGTGCCTGGAAAGCAGGGGAGAACACTGAAGCTTTCTTT. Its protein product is CAWKAGENTEAFF.

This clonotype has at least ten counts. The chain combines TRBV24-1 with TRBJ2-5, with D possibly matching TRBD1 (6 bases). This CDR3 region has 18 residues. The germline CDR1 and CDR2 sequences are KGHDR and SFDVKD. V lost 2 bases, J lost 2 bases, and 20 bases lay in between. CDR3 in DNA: TGTGCCACCAGTGATTCCTCGTGGGGTTATGGGACACAAGAGACCCAGTACTTC. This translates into CATSDSSWGYGTQETQYF.

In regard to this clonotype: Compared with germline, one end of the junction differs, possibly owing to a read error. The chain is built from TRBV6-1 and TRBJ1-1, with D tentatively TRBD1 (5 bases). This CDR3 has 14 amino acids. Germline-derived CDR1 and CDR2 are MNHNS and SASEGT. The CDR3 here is CASREQAMNTDAFF. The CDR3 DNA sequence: TGTGCCAGCAGGGAACAGGCGATGAACACTGATGCTTTCTTT.

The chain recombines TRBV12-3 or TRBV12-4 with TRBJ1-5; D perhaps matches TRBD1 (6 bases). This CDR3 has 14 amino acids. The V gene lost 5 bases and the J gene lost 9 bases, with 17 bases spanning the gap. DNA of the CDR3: TGTGCCAGCAGTCTTGGACAGCAATGGTCGCCCCAGCATTTT. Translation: CASSLGQQWSPQHF.

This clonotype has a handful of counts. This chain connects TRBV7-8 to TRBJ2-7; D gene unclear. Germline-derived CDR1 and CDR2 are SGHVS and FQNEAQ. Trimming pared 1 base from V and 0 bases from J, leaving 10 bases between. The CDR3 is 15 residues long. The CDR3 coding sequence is TGTGCCAGCAGCTTAGAGGAGACCCTCTCCTACGAGCAGTACTTC. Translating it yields CASSLEETLSYEQYF.

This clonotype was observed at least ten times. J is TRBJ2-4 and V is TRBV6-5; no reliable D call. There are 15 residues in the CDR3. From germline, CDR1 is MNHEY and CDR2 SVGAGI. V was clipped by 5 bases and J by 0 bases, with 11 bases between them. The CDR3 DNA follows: TGTGCCAGCAGTATACGGGTGCGAGCCAAAAACATTCAGTACTTC. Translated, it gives CASSIRVRAKNIQYF.

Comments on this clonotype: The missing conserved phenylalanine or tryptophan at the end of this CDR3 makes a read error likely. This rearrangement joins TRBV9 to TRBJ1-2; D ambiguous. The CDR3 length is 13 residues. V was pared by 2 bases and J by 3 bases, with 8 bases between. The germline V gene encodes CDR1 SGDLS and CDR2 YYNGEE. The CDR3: CASSVGLDYGYTS. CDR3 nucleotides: TGTGCCAGCAGCGTCGGGCTTGACTATGGCTACACCTCC.

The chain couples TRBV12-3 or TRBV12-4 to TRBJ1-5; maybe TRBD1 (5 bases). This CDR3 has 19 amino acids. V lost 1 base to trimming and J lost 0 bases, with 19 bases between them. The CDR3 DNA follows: TGTGCCAGCAGTTTAGTGGTGGGGGAGGTGAGGTATAGCAATCAGCCCCAGCATTTT. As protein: CASSLVVGEVRYSNQPQHF.

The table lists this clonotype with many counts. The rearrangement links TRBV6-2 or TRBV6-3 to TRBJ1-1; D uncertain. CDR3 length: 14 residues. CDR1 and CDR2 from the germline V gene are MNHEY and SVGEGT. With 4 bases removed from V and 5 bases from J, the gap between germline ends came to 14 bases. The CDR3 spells CASSWPAWRTEAFF. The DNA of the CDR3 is TGTGCCAGCAGTTGGCCGGCCTGGAGGACTGAAGCTTTCTTT.

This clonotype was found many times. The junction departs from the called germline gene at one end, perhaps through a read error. The CDR3 reads CASSLTPVGQQETQYF. The CDR3 DNA follows: TGTGCTAGCAGCCTCACTCCCGTGGGACAACAAGAGACCCAGTACTTC. This rearrangement joins TRBV7-7 to TRBJ2-5, with TRBD1 as a possible D gene (6 bases). In germline, CDR1 is SSHAT, CDR2 FNYEAQ (reference sequence). CDR3 length equals 16 residues. Drawing the rest from reference TRBV7-7 and TRBJ2-5, the complete variable domain is GAGVSQSPRYKVTKRGQDVTLRCDPISSHATLYWYQQALGQGPEFLTYFNYEAQPDKSGLPSDRFSAERPEGSISTLTIQRTEQRDSAMYRCASSLTPVGQQETQYFGPGTRLLVL.

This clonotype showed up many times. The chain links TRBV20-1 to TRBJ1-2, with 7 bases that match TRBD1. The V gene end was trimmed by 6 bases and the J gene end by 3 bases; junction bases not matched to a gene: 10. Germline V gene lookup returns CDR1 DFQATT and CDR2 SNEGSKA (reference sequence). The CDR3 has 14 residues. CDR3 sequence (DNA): TGCAGTGCGGGATCACAGGGGAGAGACTATGGCTACACCTTC. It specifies CSAGSQGRDYGYTF.

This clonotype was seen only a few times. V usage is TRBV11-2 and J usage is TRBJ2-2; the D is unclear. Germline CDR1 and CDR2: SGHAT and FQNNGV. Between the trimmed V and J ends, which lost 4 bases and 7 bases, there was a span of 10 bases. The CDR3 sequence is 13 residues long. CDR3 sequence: CASSYSLGGELFF. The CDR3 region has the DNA TGTGCCAGCAGCTATAGCCTTGGCGGGGAGCTGTTTTTT.

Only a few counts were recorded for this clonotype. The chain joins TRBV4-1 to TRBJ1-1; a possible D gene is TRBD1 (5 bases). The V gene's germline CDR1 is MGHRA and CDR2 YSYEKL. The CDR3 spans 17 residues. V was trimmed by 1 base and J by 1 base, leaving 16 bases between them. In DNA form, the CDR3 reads TGCGCCAGCAGCCAAGTAGGGGTAACGCTGGGGAACACTGAAGCTTTCTTT. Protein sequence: CASSQVGVTLGNTEAFF.

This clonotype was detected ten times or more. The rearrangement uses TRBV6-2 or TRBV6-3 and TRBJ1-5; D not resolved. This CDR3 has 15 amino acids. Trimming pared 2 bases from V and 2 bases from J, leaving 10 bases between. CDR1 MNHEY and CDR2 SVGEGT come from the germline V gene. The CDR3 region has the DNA TGTGCCAGCAGTTACGGACCCCTAGGCAATCAGCCCCAGCATTTT. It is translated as CASSYGPLGNQPQHF.

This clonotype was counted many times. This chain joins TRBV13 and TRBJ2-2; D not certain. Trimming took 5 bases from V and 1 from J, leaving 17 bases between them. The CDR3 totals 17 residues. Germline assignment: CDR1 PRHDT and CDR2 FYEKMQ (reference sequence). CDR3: CASSPYITVWNTGELFF. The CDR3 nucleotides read TGTGCCAGCAGCCCCTATATTACCGTCTGGAACACCGGGGAGCTGTTTTTT.

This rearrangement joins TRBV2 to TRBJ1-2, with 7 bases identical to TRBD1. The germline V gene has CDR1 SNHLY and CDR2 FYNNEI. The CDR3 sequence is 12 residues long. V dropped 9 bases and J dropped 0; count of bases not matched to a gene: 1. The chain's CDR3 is CARQGTNYGYTF. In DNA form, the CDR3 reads TGTGCCAGACAGGGGACTAACTATGGCTACACCTTC.

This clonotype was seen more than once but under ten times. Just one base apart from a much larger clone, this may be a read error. Written as DNA, the CDR3 is TGCGCCAGCAGCTCCCAGCCGGGCCCCGGCGATGGCTACACCTTC. Translation: CASSSQPGPGDGYTF. The genes are TRBV5-1 and TRBJ1-2; D is unresolved. The germline gives CDR1 SGHRS, CDR2 YFSETQ. This CDR3 is built from 15 residues. V was clipped by 3 bases and J by 6 bases, with 18 bases between them.

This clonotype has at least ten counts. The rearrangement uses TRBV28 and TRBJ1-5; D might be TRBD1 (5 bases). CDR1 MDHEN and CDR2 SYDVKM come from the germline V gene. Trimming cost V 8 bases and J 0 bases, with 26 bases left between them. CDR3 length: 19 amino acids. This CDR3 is CASVGVEGLSLYSNQPQHF. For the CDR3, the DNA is TGTGCCAGCGTGGGGGTGGAGGGGCTTTCCCTATATAGCAATCAGCCCCAGCATTTT.

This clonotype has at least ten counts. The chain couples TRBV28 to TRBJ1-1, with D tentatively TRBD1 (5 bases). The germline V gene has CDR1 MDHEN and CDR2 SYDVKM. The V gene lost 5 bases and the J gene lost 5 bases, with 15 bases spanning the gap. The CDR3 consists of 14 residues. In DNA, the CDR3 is TGTGCCAGCAGTAAATACTGGGGCGAGACTGAAGCTTTCTTT. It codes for CASSKYWGETEAFF.

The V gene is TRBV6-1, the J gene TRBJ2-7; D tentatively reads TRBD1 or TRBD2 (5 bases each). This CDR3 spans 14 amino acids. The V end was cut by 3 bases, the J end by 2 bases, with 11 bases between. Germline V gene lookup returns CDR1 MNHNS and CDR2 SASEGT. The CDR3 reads CASSDGDGPYEQYF. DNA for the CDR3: TGTGCCAGCAGTGATGGGGACGGGCCCTACGAGCAGTACTTC.